This TCR beta chain was sequenced during a study of cytomegalovirus exposure and HLA in healthy donors. This clone was seen just once. V was clipped by 4 bases and J by 5 bases; unmatched bases: 8. CDR1 and CDR2 (germline): SGDLS, YYNGEE. The CDR3 spans 16 residues. PCR involved 60 Vbeta and 13 Jbeta primers. Clones were read by immunoSEQ multiplex PCR, and TCRdb kept only the in-frame ones, dropping some. The top ten hold about 7% of the sample, which has some 95,000 clones, over 70% seen once. The chain links TRBV9 to TRBJ2-2; 10 bases are a match to TRBD2. Sample: PBMCs. The TCR was taken from a man aged 45-60 years in good health and CMV-seropositive. The CDR3 is CASSSGAGLATGELFF. CDR3 in DNA: TGTGCCAGCAGCTCAGGGGCGGGACTAGCGACCGGGGAGCTGTTTTTT.